Following are 20 T cell receptor beta chains from one sample sequenced in a study of T cell repertoires in cytomegalovirus infection. For these receptors, no antigen is known. TCRdb ran MiXCR on the reads and lists one entry per CDR3 protein. The sample records 830,000 or so distinct CDR3 sequences, 30% to 35% being singletons. Sequencing used cultured CD8+ T cells from PBMCs, obtained from culture after CMV antigen stimulation. These receptors were taken from a human donor in good health (CMV status not recorded). Some clones in this sample may be carry-over from other donors' samples.

This clonotype was counted many times. V and J are TRBV7-2 and TRBJ1-4; 8 bases agree with TRBD1. Germline-derived CDR1 and CDR2 are SGHTA and FQGNSA. V gave up 5 bases and J gave up 7 bases; unmatched junction bases: 9. This CDR3 is 15 amino acids long. CDR3 in DNA: TGTGCCAGCAGCCTCCGGACAGGGATTGGTGAAAAACTGTTTTTT. As protein: CASSLRTGIGEKLFF. Based on the CDR3 plus reference TRBV7-2 and TRBJ1-4, the full variable domain is GAGVSQSPSNKVTEKGKDVELRCDPISGHTALYWYRQSLGQGLEFLIYFQGNSAPDKSGLPSDRFSAERTGGSVSTLTIQRTQQEDSAVYLCASSLRTGIGEKLFFGSGTQLSVL.

This clonotype was observed many times. The chain recombines TRBV6-1 with TRBJ1-1; no definite D call. CDR3 length: 15 residues. CDR1 is MNHNS, CDR2 SASEGT, per germline. Trimming pared 1 base from V and 0 bases from J, leaving 9 bases between. The CDR3 here is CASSEVRSMNTEAFF. The CDR3, as DNA: TGTGCCAGCAGTGAAGTCCGCAGCATGAACACTGAAGCTTTCTTT.

The chain links TRBV2 to TRBJ2-5; TRBD2 matches 12 bases. The CDR3 spans 17 residues. Germline CDR1 is SNHLY and CDR2 is FYNNEI. V was pared by 11 bases and J by 4 bases, with 17 bases of the junction left unmatched. The CDR3 DNA reads as TGTGCCCGACAGGGGGTCCTACTAGCGGGGGGAAGAGAGACCCAGTACTTC. The encoded protein is CARQGVLLAGGRETQYF.

The rearrangement links TRBV7-9 to TRBJ1-5; possible D gene TRBD1, 5 bases. Deletions cut 5 bases from V and 6 bases from J, with 20 bases between. The germline gives CDR1 SEHNR, CDR2 FQNEAQ (reference sequence). CDR3 length: 16 residues. The CDR3 is CASSEGTPAGVQPQHF. CDR3 sequence (DNA): TGTGCCAGCAGCGAGGGGACGCCCGCTGGGGTTCAGCCCCAGCATTTT.

This clonotype turned up a few times. The chain uses TRBV10-3 and TRBJ2-6; 8 bases are a match to TRBD1. The CDR3 extends over 19 amino acids. Germline V lookup: CDR1 ENHRY, CDR2 SYGVKD. With 1 base clipped from V and 0 bases from J, the junction kept 8 bases outside the gene matches. CDR3 loop: CAISEFFRQGNSGANVLTF. DNA for the CDR3: TGTGCCATCAGTGAGTTTTTTCGACAGGGGAACTCTGGGGCCAACGTCCTGACTTTC.

The rearrangement uses TRBV5-8 and TRBJ1-4; D gene ambiguous. The CDR3 runs to 14 residues. Between the trimmed V and J ends, which lost 5 bases and 3 bases, there was a span of 11 bases. Germline CDR1 and CDR2: SGHTS and YDEGEE. The CDR3 reads CASRRAVANEKLFF. The CDR3 nucleotides read TGTGCCAGCAGGCGAGCCGTGGCTAATGAAAAACTGTTTTTT.

This rearrangement joins TRBV14 to TRBJ2-7; D is uncertain. Trimming pared 1 base from V and 0 bases from J, leaving 10 bases between. From germline, CDR1 is SGHDN and CDR2 FVKESK. The CDR3 totals 15 residues. CDR3 sequence (DNA): TGTGCCAGCAGCCAAGGACTGACGAGCTCCTACGAGCAGTACTTC. Translated, it gives CASSQGLTSSYEQYF.

This clonotype showed up many times. The chain employs TRBV12-3 or TRBV12-4 and TRBJ2-1, with D perhaps matching TRBD1 (6 bases). The V end was cut by 5 bases, the J end by 9 bases, with 11 bases between. The CDR3 has 12 amino acids. CDR3 sequence: CASSRQDSEQFF. DNA of the CDR3: TGTGCCAGCAGTCGACAGGACAGTGAGCAGTTCTTC.

V and J are TRBV9 and TRBJ1-5, with D perhaps TRBD1 (5 bases). CDR1 is SGDLS, CDR2 YYNGEE, per germline. The ends were cut back, 4 bases at V and 1 base at J, with 12 bases in the middle. The CDR3 covers 15 residues. Written as DNA, the CDR3 is TGTGCCAGCAGCCCCTGGGACGGGAGCAATCAGCCCCAGCATTTT. The encoded protein is CASSPWDGSNQPQHF.

The chain links TRBV19 to TRBJ1-1, with D possibly being TRBD1 (6 bases). Trimming removed 6 bases from V and 0 bases from J, with 14 bases in between. From germline, CDR1 is LNHDA and CDR2 SQIVND (reference sequence). This CDR3 has 15 residues. The DNA of the CDR3 is TGTGCCAGTAGCCAAACAGGGTACATGAACACTGAAGCTTTCTTT. It codes for CASSQTGYMNTEAFF.

The chain is built from TRBV29-1 and TRBJ2-1, with 11 bases fitting TRBD2. This CDR3 comprises 15 residues. J was trimmed by 6 bases and V by 7 bases; bases with no gene match: 11. Germline V lookup: CDR1 SQVTM, CDR2 ANQGSEA. The CDR3 spells CSARSGLAGANEQFF. The CDR3 nucleotides read TGCAGCGCCCGAAGTGGACTAGCGGGTGCCAATGAGCAGTTCTTC.

This rearrangement joins TRBV4-2 to TRBJ1-2; D remains ambiguous. CDR1 and CDR2 (germline): LGHNA, YNFKEQ. The ends were cut back, 0 bases at V and 10 bases at J, with 6 bases in the middle. The CDR3 consists of 11 residues. CDR3 loop: CASSQDGTYTF. The CDR3 DNA sequence: TGTGCCAGCAGCCAAGATGGCACCTACACCTTC.

The J gene is TRBJ1-1, the V gene TRBV6-5, with 7 bases aligning to TRBD1. With V trimmed by 10 bases and J by 1 base, 12 bases remained unmatched. Germline CDR1 and CDR2: MNHEY and SVGAGI. The CDR3 totals 15 residues. The CDR3 nucleotides read TGTGCCAACACTTCCAGGGGGGATCGGAACACTGAAGCTTTCTTT. Amino acid sequence: CANTSRGDRNTEAFF.

Of note for this clonotype: This may be a read error, as it is one base from a much larger clone. V and J are TRBV3-1 and TRBJ1-5, with TRBD1 matching over 8 bases. Germline values: CDR1 LGHDT, CDR2 YNNKEL (reference sequence). This CDR3 is 14 amino acids long. This CDR3 is CTSALTGGNQPQHF. DNA of the CDR3: TGTACCAGCGCCCTAACAGGGGGAAATCAGCCCCAGCATTTT.

The genes are TRBV9 and TRBJ1-4; 7 bases map to TRBD1. Per the germline V gene, CDR1 is SGDLS and CDR2 is YYNGEE. After removal of 3 bases from V and 6 bases from J, the junction contained 2 bases not matched to a gene. This CDR3 contains 13 residues. The chain's CDR3 is CASSDDRDEKLFF. DNA of the CDR3: TGTGCCAGCAGCGACGACAGGGATGAAAAACTGTTTTTT.

A few counts support this clonotype. V gene TRBV7-8 combines with J gene TRBJ1-2; D might be TRBD1 (5 bases). This CDR3 is 12 amino acids long. Trimming removed 5 bases at V and 8 bases at J, with 12 bases between. Germline V CDR1 and CDR2: SGHVS, FQNEAQ. CDR3 region: CASSGTVPGYTF. For the CDR3, the DNA is TGTGCCAGCAGCGGGACGGTCCCCGGCTACACCTTC.

Turning to this clonotype: The junction departs from the called germline gene at one end, perhaps through a read error. The chain couples TRBV7-2 to TRBJ2-7, with a possible D match to TRBD1 (6 bases). The germline CDR1 and CDR2 sequences are SGHTA and FQGNSA. CDR3 length: 13 residues. The CDR3 spells CAGSLSLGTEQYF. CDR3 sequence (DNA): TGTGCCGGCAGCTTATCCCTCGGGACAGAGCAGTACTTC.

The chain carries TRBV25-1 and TRBJ2-7; D gene ambiguous. This CDR3 has 13 amino acids. V was trimmed by 3 bases and J by 1 base, leaving 7 bases between them. From germline, CDR1 is MGHDK and CDR2 SYGVNS. In nucleotides, the CDR3 is TGTGCCAGCAGTGATGGACGGTCCTACGAGCAGTACGTC. Translation: CASSDGRSYEQYV.

To note about this clonotype: Just one base apart from a much larger clone, this may be a read error. The rearrangement uses TRBV27 and TRBJ2-2; TRBD1 might be the D (6 bases). Trimming pared 6 bases from V and 5 bases from J, leaving 10 bases between. This CDR3 contains 13 residues. Germline V gives CDR1 MNHEY, CDR2 SMNVEV (reference sequence). CDR3 DNA: TGTGCCAGCAGCCACAGGGCGACCGGGGAGCTGTTTTTT. It translates to CASSHRATGELFF.

A few counts support this clonotype. The V call is TRBV6-5, the J call TRBJ2-5; tentatively, D is TRBD1 (6 bases). The CDR3 has 17 amino acids. CDR1 and CDR2 (germline): MNHEY, SVGAGI. Trimming took off 2 bases at V and 5 bases at J, with 21 bases between the two ends. CDR3 amino acids: CASSYEARDTPTETQYF. CDR3 DNA: TGTGCCAGCAGTTACGAGGCCCGGGACACCCCGACGGAGACCCAGTACTTC.